These 19 T cell receptor beta chains were all obtained from the same sample, sequenced in a study of blood T cell repertoires in COVID-19. Using immunoSEQ multiplex PCR, the repertoire was profiled, and TCRdb retains in-frame clones only, with some absent. This repertoire shows about 82,000 clones, over 80% found once; its top ten account for 15% to 20%. Sequenced input: peripheral blood. These receptors were taken from a man older than 75 with active or convalescent COVID-19.

This clone was counted a single time. In DNA, the CDR3 is TGTGCCAGCACCGACCAGGGGGTGTCGTACGAGCAGTACGTC. This sequence encodes CASTDQGVSYEQYV. The V gene is TRBV28, the J gene TRBJ2-7; 7 bases match TRBD1. CDR1 is MDHEN and CDR2 is SYDVKM in the germline V gene. The CDR3 consists of 14 residues. V shed 7 bases, J shed 4 bases, and the junction held 10 bases outside the gene matches.

This clone qualifies as medium-sized (0.01 to 0.1%). This rearrangement joins TRBV6-5 to TRBJ1-1; D remains ambiguous. Germline values: CDR1 MNHEY, CDR2 SVGAGI. V was cut by 6 bases and J by 0 bases, with 5 bases left in between. The CDR3 has 12 residues. CDR3 nucleotide sequence: TGTGCCAGCAGCGAGATGAACACTGAAGCTTTCTTT. It translates to CASSEMNTEAFF.

This chain connects TRBV10-3 to TRBJ2-7; D gene unclear. CDR1 is ENHRY and CDR2 is SYGVKD in the germline V gene. V was cut by 8 bases and J by 6 bases, with 26 bases left in between. There are 16 residues in the CDR3. For the CDR3, the DNA is TGTGCCATCCGAATCCTACCTGCCAACAGTTCAGGCGAGCAGTACGTC. As protein: CAIRILPANSSGEQYV.

This clone was counted once. The V and J genes are TRBV6-5 and TRBJ2-7; possibly TRBD2 for D (6 bases). The V gene's germline CDR1 is MNHEY and CDR2 SVGAGI. The CDR3 contains 13 residues. The CDR3 nucleotides read TGTGCCAGCAGGCGTACTAGCTCCCACGAGCAGTACGTC. The encoded protein is CASRRTSSHEQYV.

J is TRBJ2-2 and V is TRBV11-2; D is possibly TRBD2 (6 bases). Trimming shortened V by 1 base and J by 9 bases, and 12 bases separated the two germline ends. This CDR3 is 14 amino acids long. Germline V gene data show CDR1 as SGHAT and CDR2 as FQNNGV. The DNA for the CDR3 is TGTGCCAGCAGCTTAGCAGGCGGGGTCCGGGAGCTGTTTTTT. Protein: CASSLAGGVRELFF.

This clone was recorded a few times. The chain joins TRBV19 to TRBJ2-7, with 9 bases identical to TRBD1. CDR1 LNHDA and CDR2 SQIVND come from the germline V gene (reference sequence). V lost 6 bases to trimming and J lost 2 bases; unmatched junction nucleotides: 8. The CDR3 extends over 15 amino acids. CDR3 nucleotides: TGTGCCAGTAGCGTCGACGGGACAGGGACCTACGAGCAGTACGTC. It translates to CASSVDGTGTYEQYV.

This sequence joins TRBV12-3 or TRBV12-4 and TRBJ1-2; no firm D call. Trimming removed 3 bases at V and 2 bases at J, with 4 bases between. CDR3 length equals 12 residues. This CDR3 reads CASSFRNYGYTF. For the CDR3, the DNA is TGTGCCAGCAGTTTCAGAAACTATGGCTACACCTTC.

J is TRBJ1-1 and V is TRBV24-1; TRBD1 is a possible D gene (5 bases). Per the germline V gene, CDR1 is KGHDR and CDR2 is SFDVKD. The ends were cut back, 7 bases at V and 4 bases at J, with 12 bases in the middle. CDR3 length equals 13 residues. This CDR3 is CATRRGGFTEAFF. The DNA of the CDR3 is TGTGCCACCAGGAGGGGAGGGTTCACTGAAGCTTTCTTT.

The CDR3 bases are TGTGCCAGCAGCTCGACCGGGACAGGGGAATATGGCTACACCTTC. Its protein product is CASSSTGTGEYGYTF. The chain links TRBV3-1 (or the pseudogene TRBV3-2) to TRBJ1-2, with TRBD1 identical over 10 bases. Germline trimming cut 5 bases from V and 5 bases from J; bases unmatched to any gene: 8. Germline V gives CDR1 LGHDT, CDR2 YNNKEL (reference sequence). The CDR3 sequence is 15 residues long.

This chain uses TRBV5-1 with TRBJ1-2; 8 bases are shared with TRBD1. The CDR3 has 15 residues. The J segment lost 1 base and the V segment lost 2 bases, leaving 4 bases of the junction unmatched. Germline V gene lookup returns CDR1 SGHRS and CDR2 YFSETQ. The CDR3 DNA reads TGCGCCAGCAGCTTTGGACAGGGCTATAACTATGGCTACACCTTC. It yields the protein CASSFGQGYNYGYTF. Variable domain in full (rest from reference TRBV5-1 and TRBJ1-2): KAGVTQTPRYLIKTRGQQVTLSCSPISGHRSVSWYQQTPGQGLQFLFEYFSETQRNKGNFPGRFSGRQFSNSRSEMNVSTLELGDSALYLCASSFGQGYNYGYTFGSGTRLTVV.

This chain uses TRBV19 with TRBJ1-3; 11 positions agree with TRBD1. J gave up 2 bases and V 5 bases, and 5 bases lay outside the gene matches. The length of the CDR3 is 16 residues. CDR1 is LNHDA, CDR2 SQIVND, per germline (reference sequence). In DNA, the CDR3 is TGTGCCAGTAGTTCTTCGGGACAGGGGGCTGGAAACACCATATATTTT. Its translation is CASSSSGQGAGNTIYF.

This chain connects TRBV11-3 to TRBJ2-3; D is possibly TRBD2 (6 bases). There are 15 residues in the CDR3. The V and J ends lost 5 bases and 2 bases respectively, with 14 bases between them. Germline CDR1 is SGHNT and CDR2 is YENEEA. The CDR3 here is CASSNTGRNTDTQYF. DNA of the CDR3: TGTGCCAGCAGCAACACGGGGAGGAACACAGATACGCAGTATTTT.

This clone was seen just once. The rearrangement links TRBV7-9 to TRBJ1-6, with a tentative D call TRBD1 (6 bases). CDR1 SEHNR and CDR2 FQNEAQ come from the germline V gene (reference sequence). The CDR3 totals 14 residues. Trimming removed 5 bases from V and 8 bases from J, with 13 bases in between. This CDR3 is CASSIYRDDSPLHF. The CDR3 DNA follows: TGTGCCAGCAGCATATACAGGGATGATTCACCCCTCCACTTT.

This chain connects TRBV11-2 to TRBJ1-6; 9 bases align to TRBD1. Germline-derived CDR1 and CDR2 are SGHAT and FQNNGV. The ends lost 1 base at V and 8 bases at J; junction bases unmatched: 6. The CDR3 has 16 amino acids. CDR3 DNA sequence: TGTGCCAGCAGCTTAGCAGGGACAGGGTTTTATTCACCCCTCCACTTT. Encoded protein: CASSLAGTGFYSPLHF.

The chain carries TRBV19 and TRBJ1-1; D not resolved. Germline CDR1 LNHDA, CDR2 SQIVND (reference sequence). V was clipped by 5 bases and J by 2 bases, with 15 bases between them. The CDR3 sequence is 15 residues long. CDR3 sequence: CASSPRGRFNTEAFF. Written as DNA, the CDR3 is TGTGCCAGTAGTCCCCGGGGAAGGTTTAACACTGAAGCTTTCTTT.

J is TRBJ1-3 and V is TRBV6-5, with D possibly being TRBD1 (6 bases). V gave up 5 bases and J gave up 8 bases, with 10 bases separating them. Germline values: CDR1 MNHEY, CDR2 SVGAGI. The length of the CDR3 is 12 residues. CDR3 loop: CASSLQGYTIYF. Written as DNA, the CDR3 is TGTGCCAGCAGTCTACAGGGATACACCATATATTTT.

The J gene is TRBJ2-1, the V gene TRBV5-1, with D possibly being TRBD1 (5 bases). The germline V gene has CDR1 SGHRS and CDR2 YFSETQ. This CDR3 spans 12 amino acids. Trimming cost V 3 bases and J 6 bases, with 7 bases left between them. CDR3 nucleotide sequence: TGCGCCAGCAGCTGGACACTCAATGAGCAGTTCTTC. This codes for CASSWTLNEQFF.

The V call is TRBV6-5, the J call TRBJ2-1; D is perhaps TRBD1 (5 bases). The CDR3 loop spans 15 amino acids. Trimming stripped 8 bases from V and 6 bases from J, with 20 bases between. Per germline, CDR1 MNHEY and CDR2 SVGAGI. CDR3 nucleotide sequence: TGTGCCAGCGAAGCGACAGTAACGGGTGGCAATGAGCAGTTCTTC. Its protein product is CASEATVTGGNEQFF.

The J gene is TRBJ2-1, the V gene TRBV28; 9 positions match TRBD1. The germline gives CDR1 MDHEN, CDR2 SYDVKM. CDR3 length: 15 amino acids. J gave up 4 bases and V 5 bases, and 6 bases lay outside the gene matches. This CDR3 reads CASSSDRGIYNEQFF. The CDR3 DNA sequence: TGTGCCAGCAGTAGCGACAGGGGGATTTACAATGAGCAGTTCTTC.